These 15 T cell receptor beta chains were all obtained from the same sample, sequenced in a study of blood T cell repertoires in COVID-19. Repertoires were generated with immunoSEQ multiplex PCR, while TCRdb's copy carries only in-frame clones and drops some. Found here are some 110,000 clones, roughly 79% of them singletons; the top ten hold approximately 7.6%. What was sequenced was peripheral blood. The receptors shown here come from a man in his 70s with active or convalescent COVID-19.

CDR3 sequence: CASRNPPGQGHRKREGLFNEQFF. The CDR3 DNA reads TGTGCAAGTCGCAACCCCCCGGGACAGGGGCATCGTAAGCGGGAGGGACTGTTCAATGAGCAGTTCTTC. This chain connects TRBV12-2 to TRBJ2-1; the table names TRBD2, a call not compared with the DNA. TRBV12-2 has pseudogene status. This CDR3 has 23 residues.

The chain couples TRBV28 to TRBJ2-7, with D tentatively TRBD1 (5 bases). Germline V CDR1 and CDR2: MDHEN, SYDVKM. V was clipped by 5 bases and J by 0 bases, with 26 bases between them. CDR3 size: 19 residues. This CDR3 is CASSGNGARNPVSSYEQYF. In DNA, the CDR3 is TGTGCCAGCAGTGGGAATGGGGCAAGGAACCCCGTTTCCTCCTACGAGCAGTACTTC.

The V call is TRBV7-2, the J call TRBJ1-2; D ambiguous. Germline CDR1 SGHTA, CDR2 FQGNSA. V gave up 1 base and J gave up 7 bases, with 7 bases separating them. The CDR3 length is 12 residues. CDR3 amino acids: CASSLGHSGYTF. CDR3 DNA sequence: TGTGCCAGCAGCTTAGGCCATAGTGGCTACACCTTC.

The chain links TRBV28 to TRBJ2-1, with TRBD2 matching 9 bases. The CDR3 spans 17 residues. V shed 3 bases, J shed 4 bases, and the junction held 10 bases outside the gene matches. Germline V CDR1 and CDR2: MDHEN, SYDVKM. For the CDR3, the DNA is TGTGCCAGCAGTTTCCCTAATAGCGGGAGAACGTACAATGAGCAGTTCTTC. Its translation is CASSFPNSGRTYNEQFF.

The chain has TRBV5-4 and TRBJ2-3; 10 bases map to TRBD2. Germline trimming cut 2 bases from V and 5 bases from J; bases unmatched to any gene: 2. The germline V gene encodes CDR1 SGHNT and CDR2 YYREEE (reference sequence). CDR3 length: 14 residues. CDR3 residues: CASSFLAGGDTQYF. As DNA, the CDR3 is TGTGCCAGCAGCTTTTTAGCGGGGGGAGATACGCAGTATTTT.

This clone has only a few counts. The V gene is TRBV3-1 (or the pseudogene TRBV3-2), the J gene TRBJ1-2; 7 nucleotides align to TRBD1. The CDR3 is 14 residues long. Trimming cost V 3 bases and J 6 bases; bases outside gene matches: 7. Germline V gene lookup returns CDR1 LGHDT and CDR2 YNNKEL (reference sequence). DNA of the CDR3: TGTGCCAGCAGCCACGACAGGGTCGAGAATGGCTACACCTTC. Translation: CASSHDRVENGYTF.

This clone was seen just once. The chain uses TRBV5-1 and TRBJ2-1; 10 positions match TRBD2. Trimming at V came to 4 bases and at J to 5 bases, leaving 6 bases not matched to a gene. Germline V gene sequence: CDR1 SGHRS, CDR2 YFSETQ. The CDR3 runs 15 residues. DNA for the CDR3: TGCGCCAGCAGCCAGGGACTAGCGAGGGACAATGAGCAGTTCTTC. This encodes CASSQGLARDNEQFF.

The genes are TRBV28 and TRBJ1-1; no reliable D call. Germline CDR1 MDHEN, CDR2 SYDVKM. This CDR3 spans 13 amino acids. The ends were cut back, 6 bases at V and 8 bases at J, with 16 bases in the middle. This chain's CDR3 is CASRRRRGSEAFF. The CDR3 DNA is TGTGCCAGCAGACGTAGGCGAGGGTCCGAAGCTTTCTTT.

This rearrangement joins TRBV6-5 to TRBJ1-2; 9 bases line up with TRBD1. The CDR3 loop spans 12 amino acids. V was clipped by 6 bases and J by 7 bases; unmatched bases: 3. The germline gives CDR1 MNHEY, CDR2 SVGAGI. The CDR3 spells CASRLDRGGYTF. In nucleotides, the CDR3 is TGTGCCAGCAGACTGGACAGGGGTGGCTACACCTTC.

This clone has a handful of counts. Additional DNA sequences in this sample encode the identical CDR3. The chain uses TRBV3-1 (or the pseudogene TRBV3-2) and TRBJ2-7; D gene uncertain. The CDR3 extends over 14 amino acids. CDR1 and CDR2 (germline): LGHDT, YNNKEL (reference sequence). V dropped 0 bases and J dropped 1 base, with 7 bases sitting between them. The CDR3, as DNA: TGTGCCAGCAGCCAAGATAGCAGATCCTACGAGCAGTACTTC. Residues: CASSQDSRSYEQYF.

The chain carries TRBV11-3 and TRBJ1-2, with 7 bases fitting TRBD1. Losses at the gene ends were 5 bases for V and 2 bases for J; bases not matched to a gene: 2. From germline, CDR1 is SGHNT and CDR2 YENEEA. The CDR3 sequence is 13 residues long. This CDR3 is CASSLRGNYGYTF. CDR3 bases: TGTGCCAGCAGCCTCAGGGGGAACTATGGCTACACCTTC.

The chain links TRBV29-1 to TRBJ2-3; TRBD1 might be the D (5 bases). CDR1 is SQVTM, CDR2 ANQGSEA, per germline. CDR3 length: 13 residues. Trimming took off 7 bases at V and 0 bases at J, with 11 bases between the two ends. The CDR3 coding sequence is TGCAGCGCAGCGACAGATAGCACAGATACGCAGTATTTT. Amino acid sequence: CSAATDSTDTQYF.

This clone was seen only once. V gene TRBV6-5 combines with J gene TRBJ2-7, with D tentatively TRBD1 (6 bases). This CDR3 is 14 amino acids long. Germline assignment: CDR1 MNHEY and CDR2 SVGAGI. Trimming shortened V by 6 bases and J by 2 bases, and 14 bases separated the two germline ends. The CDR3 protein is CASSRLPGAYEQYF. The CDR3 bases are TGTGCCAGCAGCCGGTTGCCAGGGGCCTACGAGCAGTACTTC.

The V gene is TRBV10-2, the J gene TRBJ1-5; 9 positions match TRBD1. V gave up 6 bases and J gave up 2 bases; unmatched junction bases: 5. The CDR3 runs to 15 residues. In germline, CDR1 is WSHSY, CDR2 SAAADI. DNA for the CDR3: TGCGCCAGCAGCAAACGGGACAGGGGCAATCAGCCCCAGCATTTT. Translated, it gives CASSKRDRGNQPQHF.

This sequence joins TRBV6-2 or TRBV6-3 and TRBJ2-2, with 8 positions matching TRBD2. Per germline, CDR1 MNHEY and CDR2 SVGEGT. With 5 bases clipped from V and 6 bases from J, the junction kept 2 bases outside the gene matches. This CDR3 contains 13 residues. The DNA of the CDR3 is TGTGCCAGCAGTAGACTAGCGTCCGGGGAGCTGTTTTTT. This sequence encodes CASSRLASGELFF.